These T cell receptor beta chains were read from a single sample in a study of blood T cell repertoires in COVID-19. Assay: immunoSEQ multiplex PCR; the TCRdb copy retains only in-frame clones and omits some. The data hold over 130,000 clones, with roughly 80% observed a single time. Sequencing was carried out using peripheral blood. The receptors originated from a woman aged 45-65 years with active or convalescent COVID-19. CDR3s include the opening cysteine and the closing phenylalanine or tryptophan. Fields, in order: J gene, V gene, clone size, D gene, CDR3 DNA, CDR3 protein. The D gene is left open where the match is weak. Clone size is shown for a subset of rows, as once, few, many or a class of expanded clone.

J gene: TRBJ2-1
V gene: TRBV7-9
clone size: -
D gene: -
CDR3 DNA: TGTGCCAGCGGCCTTATTCCCGGGAGCGCCTACAATGAGCAGTTCTTC
CDR3 protein: CASGLIPGSAYNEQFF

J gene: TRBJ2-7
V gene: TRBV6-5
clone size: -
D gene: -
CDR3 DNA: TGTGCCAGCGTATGGCTAGACGAGCAGTACTTC
CDR3 protein: CASVWLDEQYF

J gene: TRBJ1-5
V gene: TRBV2
clone size: -
D gene: -
CDR3 DNA: TGTGCCAGCAGTGTGGCTGTCAATCAGCCCCAGCATTTT
CDR3 protein: CASSVAVNQPQHF

J gene: TRBJ2-7
V gene: TRBV28
clone size: -
D gene: TRBD2
CDR3 DNA: TGTGCCAGCAGTCTCACCGGGACTAGCGGAGCCTACGAGCAGTACTTC
CDR3 protein: CASSLTGTSGAYEQYF

J gene: TRBJ2-5
V gene: TRBV6-5
clone size: -
D gene: TRBD1
CDR3 DNA: TGTGCCAGCCGGGGACAGGGTAGGGTGGAAGAGACCCAGTACTTC
CDR3 protein: CASRGQGRVEETQYF

J gene: TRBJ2-1
V gene: TRBV5-1
clone size: -
D gene: -
CDR3 DNA: TGCGCCAGCAGCTTGCCCCTCGGCGGGGATGAGCAGTTCTTC
CDR3 protein: CASSLPLGGDEQFF

J gene: TRBJ2-1
V gene: TRBV28
clone size: -
D gene: TRBD2
CDR3 DNA: TGTGCCAGCAGTGGTGGGACTAGGGAGTTCTTC
CDR3 protein: CASSGGTREFF

J gene: TRBJ1-2
V gene: TRBV28
clone size: -
D gene: -
CDR3 DNA: TGTGCCAGCAGTCCCGCCGAGGAGGGCCGAGGCTACACCTTC
CDR3 protein: CASSPAEEGRGYTF

J gene: TRBJ1-5
V gene: TRBV10-3
clone size: few
D gene: TRBD1
CDR3 DNA: TGTGCCATCAGTGCCGGACAGGGCAACAATCAGCCCCAGCATTTT
CDR3 protein: CAISAGQGNNQPQHF

J gene: TRBJ1-1
V gene: TRBV6-5
clone size: -
D gene: -
CDR3 DNA: TGTGCCAGCAAACCAACAGGGCGAACTGAAGCTTTCTTT
CDR3 protein: CASKPTGRTEAFF

J gene: TRBJ2-7
V gene: TRBV3-1/TRBV3-2
clone size: -
D gene: TRBD2
CDR3 DNA: TGTGCCAGGAACGTAGGTAGATACGGACTAGCGGGAGAGAACGAGCAGTACTTC
CDR3 protein: CARNVGRYGLAGENEQYF

J gene: TRBJ1-5
V gene: TRBV4-3
clone size: -
D gene: -
CDR3 DNA: TGCGCCAGCAGCCAAGACAGGAAGAATCAGCCCCAGCATTTT
CDR3 protein: CASSQDRKNQPQHF

J gene: TRBJ2-7
V gene: TRBV5-1
clone size: -
D gene: TRBD2
CDR3 DNA: TGCGCCAGCAGCTTGCAACCGGGACTAGCGGGAGGCGAGCAGTACTTC
CDR3 protein: CASSLQPGLAGGEQYF

J gene: TRBJ2-3
V gene: TRBV2
clone size: -
D gene: TRBD2
CDR3 DNA: TGTGCCAGCACTAGCGGGCCCGGCACAGATACGCAGTATTTT
CDR3 protein: CASTSGPGTDTQYF

J gene: TRBJ2-2
V gene: TRBV7-6
clone size: -
D gene: -
CDR3 DNA: TGTGCCAGCAGCTTAGGCACCAAGAGTCATGGGGAGCTGTTTTTT
CDR3 protein: CASSLGTKSHGELFF

J gene: TRBJ1-6
V gene: TRBV11-2
clone size: -
D gene: -
CDR3 DNA: TGTGCCAGCAGCTTAGATCGAGCAGGGGAAGACTCACCCCTCCACTTT
CDR3 protein: CASSLDRAGEDSPLHF

J gene: TRBJ1-2
V gene: TRBV10-3
clone size: -
D gene: -
CDR3 DNA: TGTGCCATCAGTGAGCCTCAGGAGGGACTAGGCTACACCTTC
CDR3 protein: CAISEPQEGLGYTF

J gene: TRBJ2-5
V gene: TRBV18
clone size: once
D gene: TRBD2
CDR3 DNA: TGTGCCAGCTCTCCGACCGGGAGGACCCGAGAAGAGACCCAGTACTTC
CDR3 protein: CASSPTGRTREETQYF

J gene: TRBJ2-2
V gene: TRBV19
clone size: few
D gene: -
CDR3 DNA: TGTGCCAGTAGAGACGGGGGAAACACCGGGGAGCTGTTTTTT
CDR3 protein: CASRDGGNTGELFF

J gene: TRBJ1-3
V gene: TRBV7-2
clone size: -
D gene: -
CDR3 DNA: TGTGCCAGCAGCGCCGGACAGTTGGGCTCTGGAAACACCATATATTTT
CDR3 protein: CASSAGQLGSGNTIYF

J gene: TRBJ2-3
V gene: TRBV7-3
clone size: -
D gene: TRBD2
CDR3 DNA: TGTGCCAGCAGCCGACTAGCGGGAGATCTCGATACGCAGTATTTT
CDR3 protein: CASSRLAGDLDTQYF

J gene: TRBJ1-6
V gene: TRBV5-1
clone size: -
D gene: -
CDR3 DNA: TGCGCCAGCAGGGTCGGCTATAATTCACCCCTCCACTTT
CDR3 protein: CASRVGYNSPLHF

J gene: TRBJ1-1
V gene: TRBV5-1
clone size: -
D gene: -
CDR3 DNA: TGCGCCAGCAGCTCACAGGAGAACACTGAAGCTTTCTTT
CDR3 protein: CASSSQENTEAFF

J gene: TRBJ1-1
V gene: TRBV5-6
clone size: -
D gene: -
CDR3 DNA: TGTGCCAGCAGCTTGGCAGGGAAGCCTGAAGCTTTCTTT
CDR3 protein: CASSLAGKPEAFF

J gene: TRBJ1-2
V gene: TRBV6-5
clone size: -
D gene: TRBD1
CDR3 DNA: TGTGCCAGCATCCAAACACAGGGGGCGGGTGGCTACACCTTC
CDR3 protein: CASIQTQGAGGYTF

J gene: TRBJ1-5
V gene: TRBV6-2/TRBV6-3
clone size: once
D gene: TRBD1
CDR3 DNA: TGTGCCAGCAGCGGACAGGGAGGGCAGCCCCAGCATTTT
CDR3 protein: CASSGQGGQPQHF

J gene: TRBJ1-2
V gene: TRBV5-1
clone size: -
D gene: -
CDR3 DNA: TGCGCCAGCAAGAGAACCACCGGGACACTAGACTATGGCTACACCTTC
CDR3 protein: CASKRTTGTLDYGYTF

J gene: TRBJ2-6
V gene: TRBV24-1
clone size: -
D gene: -
CDR3 DNA: TGTGCCACCAGTGATGCAGACGGGACTGGGGCCAACGTCCTGACTTTC
CDR3 protein: CATSDADGTGANVLTF

J gene: TRBJ2-7
V gene: TRBV3-1/TRBV3-2
clone size: few
D gene: -
CDR3 DNA: TGTGCCAGCAGCCCATCCGGGCAGGGAACCCCCTGGGCCTACGAGCAGTACTTC
CDR3 protein: CASSPSGQGTPWAYEQYF

J gene: TRBJ2-2
V gene: TRBV9
clone size: -
D gene: TRBD2
CDR3 DNA: TGTGCCAGCAGCGTAGTACTAGCGGGAGGGCCATATACCGGGGAGCTGTTTTTT
CDR3 protein: CASSVVLAGGPYTGELFF

J gene: TRBJ2-7
V gene: TRBV7-2
clone size: -
D gene: TRBD1
CDR3 DNA: TGTGCCAGCAGCTTGGGACAGGGGGCCTTAGAGCAGTACTTC
CDR3 protein: CASSLGQGALEQYF

J gene: TRBJ1-2
V gene: TRBV19
clone size: -
D gene: -
CDR3 DNA: TGTGCCAGTAGTGCCCACAGGGAGAACTATGGCTACACCTTC
CDR3 protein: CASSAHRENYGYTF

J gene: TRBJ2-5
V gene: TRBV5-1
clone size: -
D gene: TRBD1
CDR3 DNA: TGCGCCAGCAGCTTGGGACCGGACAGGGGGTTGGCAGAGACCCAGTACTTC
CDR3 protein: CASSLGPDRGLAETQYF

J gene: TRBJ2-1
V gene: TRBV7-6
clone size: -
D gene: TRBD2
CDR3 DNA: TGTGCCAGCAGTTGGCTAGCGGGAAATAAAGATGAGCAGTTCTTC
CDR3 protein: CASSWLAGNKDEQFF

J gene: TRBJ2-1
V gene: TRBV12-5
clone size: -
D gene: TRBD1
CDR3 DNA: TGTGCTAGTGCCCCAGGGGGTACGGTTGAGCAGTTCTTC
CDR3 protein: CASAPGGTVEQFF

J gene: TRBJ2-5
V gene: TRBV2
clone size: -
D gene: -
CDR3 DNA: TGTGCCAGCAGGGCGGCGGGACAAACGGGGGGAGAGACCCAGTACTTC
CDR3 protein: CASRAAGQTGGETQYF

J gene: TRBJ1-1
V gene: TRBV14
clone size: -
D gene: -
CDR3 DNA: TGTGCCAGCAGCCAAGATTTGGAGATGAACACTGAAGCTTTCTTT
CDR3 protein: CASSQDLEMNTEAFF

J gene: TRBJ2-2
V gene: TRBV7-9
clone size: -
D gene: TRBD1
CDR3 DNA: TGTGCCAGCAGCCCCCATATGGGACAGGGGACTCCCGGGGAGCTGTTTTTT
CDR3 protein: CASSPHMGQGTPGELFF

J gene: TRBJ2-2
V gene: TRBV30
clone size: few
D gene: TRBD2
CDR3 DNA: TGTGCCTGGAGCGGGACTAGCGGGAGTTTCGGGGAGCTGTTTTTT
CDR3 protein: CAWSGTSGSFGELFF

J gene: TRBJ2-7
V gene: TRBV30
clone size: -
D gene: -
CDR3 DNA: TGTGCCTGGAGGACAGACTCCTACGAGCAGTACTTC
CDR3 protein: CAWRTDSYEQYF

J gene: TRBJ2-3
V gene: TRBV19
clone size: -
D gene: TRBD2
CDR3 DNA: TGTGCCAGTAGTAGTGGACTAGCGGTCACAGATACGCAGTATTTT
CDR3 protein: CASSSGLAVTDTQYF

J gene: TRBJ1-4
V gene: TRBV7-2
clone size: few
D gene: TRBD1
CDR3 DNA: TGTGCCAGCAGCTTATTGGCCGGGACAGCTTATGAAAAACTGTTTTTT
CDR3 protein: CASSLLAGTAYEKLFF